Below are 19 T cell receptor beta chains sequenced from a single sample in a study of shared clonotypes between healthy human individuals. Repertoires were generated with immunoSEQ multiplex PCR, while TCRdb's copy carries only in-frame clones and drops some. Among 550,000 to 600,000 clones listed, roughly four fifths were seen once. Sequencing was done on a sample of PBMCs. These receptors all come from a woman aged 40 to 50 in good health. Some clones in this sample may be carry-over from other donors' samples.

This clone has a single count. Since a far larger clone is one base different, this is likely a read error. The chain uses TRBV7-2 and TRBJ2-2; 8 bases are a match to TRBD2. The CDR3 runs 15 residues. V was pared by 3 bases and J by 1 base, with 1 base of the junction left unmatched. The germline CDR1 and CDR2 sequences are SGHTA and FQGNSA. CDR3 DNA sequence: TGTGCCAGCAGCTTCACTAGCGGGAACACCGGGGAGCTGTTTTTT. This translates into CASSFTSGNTGELFF.

As DNA, the CDR3 is TGTGCCAGCAGTCAGGATCGGACAGTCTATGGCTACACCTTC. Its translation is CASSQDRTVYGYTF. The rearrangement links TRBV28 to TRBJ1-2, with D perhaps matching TRBD1 (6 bases). From germline, CDR1 is MDHEN and CDR2 SYDVKM. The CDR3 covers 14 residues. Trimming stripped 5 bases from V and 4 bases from J, with 14 bases between.

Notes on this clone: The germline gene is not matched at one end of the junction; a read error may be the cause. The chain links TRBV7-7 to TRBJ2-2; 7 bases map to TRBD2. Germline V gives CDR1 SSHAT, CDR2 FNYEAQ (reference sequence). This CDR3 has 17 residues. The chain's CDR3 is CASSLVVGEGGTGELFF. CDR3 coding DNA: TGTGCTAGCAGCTTAGTTGTCGGGGAGGGCGGCACCGGGGAGCTGTTTTTT.

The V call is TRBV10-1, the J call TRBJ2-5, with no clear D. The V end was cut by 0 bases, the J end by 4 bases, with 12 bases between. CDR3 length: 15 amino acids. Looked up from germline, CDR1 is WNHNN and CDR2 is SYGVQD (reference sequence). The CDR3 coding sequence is TGCGCCAGCAGTGAGTCGGGGTCCTTGGGAGAGACCCAGTACTTC. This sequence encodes CASSESGSLGETQYF.

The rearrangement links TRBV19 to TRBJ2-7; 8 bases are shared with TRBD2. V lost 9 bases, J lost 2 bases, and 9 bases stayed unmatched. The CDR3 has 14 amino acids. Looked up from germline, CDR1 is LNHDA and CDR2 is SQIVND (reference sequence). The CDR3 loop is CASRQIAGTYEQYF. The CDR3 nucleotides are TGTGCCAGCAGACAAATAGCGGGAACCTACGAGCAGTACTTC.

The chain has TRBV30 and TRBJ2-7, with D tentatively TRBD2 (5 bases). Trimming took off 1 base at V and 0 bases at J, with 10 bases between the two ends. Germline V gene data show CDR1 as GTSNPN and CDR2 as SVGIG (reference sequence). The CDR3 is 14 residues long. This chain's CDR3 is CAWSAAGLSYEQYF. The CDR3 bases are TGTGCCTGGAGTGCTGCAGGACTCTCCTACGAGCAGTACTTC. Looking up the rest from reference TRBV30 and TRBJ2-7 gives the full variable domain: SQTIHQWPATLVQPVGSPLSLECTVEGTSNPNLYWYRQAAGRGLQLLFYSVGIGQISSEVPQNLSASRPQDRQFILSSKKLLLSDSGFYLCAWSAAGLSYEQYFGPGTRLTVT.

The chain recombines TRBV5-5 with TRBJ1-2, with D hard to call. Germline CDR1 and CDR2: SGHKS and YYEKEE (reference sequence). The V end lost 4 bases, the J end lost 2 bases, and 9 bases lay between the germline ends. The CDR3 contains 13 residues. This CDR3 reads CASSPGPNYGYTF. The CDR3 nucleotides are TGTGCCAGCAGCCCCGGGCCGAACTATGGCTACACCTTC.

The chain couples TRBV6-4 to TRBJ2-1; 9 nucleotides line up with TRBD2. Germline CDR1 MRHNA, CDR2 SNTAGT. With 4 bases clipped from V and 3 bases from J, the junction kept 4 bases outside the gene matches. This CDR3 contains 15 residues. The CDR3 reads CASSVEAGGYNEQFF. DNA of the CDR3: TGTGCCAGCAGTGTGGAAGCGGGAGGCTACAATGAGCAGTTCTTC.

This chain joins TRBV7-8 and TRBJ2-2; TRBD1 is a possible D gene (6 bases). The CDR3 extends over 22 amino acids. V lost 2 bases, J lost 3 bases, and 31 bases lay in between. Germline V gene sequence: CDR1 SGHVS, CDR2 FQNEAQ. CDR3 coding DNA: TGTGCCAGCAGCTTACCCCTATCTGACTCCGACGGGACATCCCCTTACACCGGGGAGCTGTTTTTT. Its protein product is CASSLPLSDSDGTSPYTGELFF.

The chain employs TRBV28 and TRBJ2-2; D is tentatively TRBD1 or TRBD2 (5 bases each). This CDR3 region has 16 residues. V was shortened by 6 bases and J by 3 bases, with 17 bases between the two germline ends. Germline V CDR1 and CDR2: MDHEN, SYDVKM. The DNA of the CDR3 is TGTGCCAGCAGGGAGGCCTGGAGCAGGGACACCGGGGAGCTGTTTTTT. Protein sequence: CASREAWSRDTGELFF. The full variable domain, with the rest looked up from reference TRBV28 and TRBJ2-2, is DVKVTQSSRYLVKRTGEKVFLECVQDMDHENMFWYRQDPGLGLRLIYFSYDVKMKEKGDIPEGYSVSREKKERFSLILESASTNQTSMYLCASREAWSRDTGELFFGEGSRLTVL.

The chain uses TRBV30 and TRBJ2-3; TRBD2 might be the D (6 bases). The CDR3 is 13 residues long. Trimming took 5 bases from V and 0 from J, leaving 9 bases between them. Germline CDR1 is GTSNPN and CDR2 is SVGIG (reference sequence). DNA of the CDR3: TGTGCCTGGGGGGGGACTAGCACAGATACGCAGTATTTT. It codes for CAWGGTSTDTQYF.

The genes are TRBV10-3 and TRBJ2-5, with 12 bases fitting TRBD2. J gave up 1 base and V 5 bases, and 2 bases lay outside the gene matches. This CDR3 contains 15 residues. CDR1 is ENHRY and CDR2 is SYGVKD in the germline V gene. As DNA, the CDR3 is TGTGCCATCAGTAGGACTAGCGGGGTCCAAGAGACCCAGTACTTC. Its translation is CAISRTSGVQETQYF.

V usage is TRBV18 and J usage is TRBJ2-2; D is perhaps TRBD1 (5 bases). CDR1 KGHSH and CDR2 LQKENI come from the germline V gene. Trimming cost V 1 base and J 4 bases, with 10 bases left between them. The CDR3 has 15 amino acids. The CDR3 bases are TGTGCCAGCTCACCACAGGGGCCGGGCACCGGGGAGCTGTTTTTT. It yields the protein CASSPQGPGTGELFF.

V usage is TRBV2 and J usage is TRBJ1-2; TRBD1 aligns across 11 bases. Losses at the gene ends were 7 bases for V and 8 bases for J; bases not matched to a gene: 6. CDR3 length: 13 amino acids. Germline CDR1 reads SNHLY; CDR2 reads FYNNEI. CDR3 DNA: TGTGCCAGCATCCTGGACAGGGGGCGCGGCTACACCTTC. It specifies CASILDRGRGYTF.

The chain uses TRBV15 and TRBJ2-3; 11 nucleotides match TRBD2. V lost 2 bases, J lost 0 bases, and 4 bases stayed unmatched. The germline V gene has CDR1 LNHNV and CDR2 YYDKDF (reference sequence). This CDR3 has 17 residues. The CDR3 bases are TGTGCCACCAGCAGAAAGACTAGCGGGATTAGCACAGATACGCAGTATTTT. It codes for CATSRKTSGISTDTQYF.

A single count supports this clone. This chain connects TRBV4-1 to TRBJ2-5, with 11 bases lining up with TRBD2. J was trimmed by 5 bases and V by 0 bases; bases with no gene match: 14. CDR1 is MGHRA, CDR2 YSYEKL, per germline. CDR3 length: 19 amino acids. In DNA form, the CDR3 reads TGCGCCAGCAGCCAAGATCGACTAGCGGGACCAATACGTGGGGAGACCCAGTACTTC. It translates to CASSQDRLAGPIRGETQYF.

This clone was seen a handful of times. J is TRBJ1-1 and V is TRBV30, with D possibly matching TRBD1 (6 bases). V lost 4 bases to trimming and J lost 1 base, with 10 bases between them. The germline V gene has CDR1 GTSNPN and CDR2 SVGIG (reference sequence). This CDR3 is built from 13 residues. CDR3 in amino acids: CAWIGQPNTEAFF. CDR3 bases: TGTGCCTGGATAGGACAGCCGAACACTGAAGCTTTCTTT.

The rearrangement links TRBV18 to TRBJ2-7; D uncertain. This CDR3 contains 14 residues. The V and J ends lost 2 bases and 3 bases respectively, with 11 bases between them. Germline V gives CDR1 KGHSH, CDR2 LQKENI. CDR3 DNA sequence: TGTGCCAGCTCACCAAGGTGGACCCTCTACGAGCAGTACTTC. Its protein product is CASSPRWTLYEQYF.

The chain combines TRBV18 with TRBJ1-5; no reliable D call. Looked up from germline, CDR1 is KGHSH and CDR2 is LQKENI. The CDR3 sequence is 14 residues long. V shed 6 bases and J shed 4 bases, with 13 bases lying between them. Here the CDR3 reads CASSPMGQNQPQHF. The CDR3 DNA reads TGTGCCAGCTCCCCTATGGGTCAGAATCAGCCCCAGCATTTT.